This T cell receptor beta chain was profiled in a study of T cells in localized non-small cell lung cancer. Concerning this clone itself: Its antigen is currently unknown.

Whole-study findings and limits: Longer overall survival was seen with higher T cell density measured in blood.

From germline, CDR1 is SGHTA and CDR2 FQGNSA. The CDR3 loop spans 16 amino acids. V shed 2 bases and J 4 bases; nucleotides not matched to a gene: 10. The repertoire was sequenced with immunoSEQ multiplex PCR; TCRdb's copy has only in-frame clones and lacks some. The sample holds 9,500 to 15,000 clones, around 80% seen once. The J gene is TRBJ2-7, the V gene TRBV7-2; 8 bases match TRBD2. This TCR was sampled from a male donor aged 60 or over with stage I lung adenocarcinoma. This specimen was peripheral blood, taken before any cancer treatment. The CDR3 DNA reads TGTGCCAGCAGCTTAAGAACAGCGGGAGCAAATTACGAGCAGTACTTC. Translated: CASSLRTAGANYEQYF.